The clone carrying this TCR beta chain was counted a few times. As yet, its antigen is unknown. This sample is part of a study of cytomegalovirus exposure and HLA in healthy donors. Study information: From donors who were HLA-typed, an early data release held around 80 million unique TCRs. For the approximately 410 genotyped donors, more than 80% fell within the Caucasian-associated ancestry cluster. General study findings and limits: Later, an analysis showed that TCR beta chains associated with HLA were more clonally expanded than others that were equally common.

The PCR was carried out with 60 Vbeta primers and 13 Jbeta primers. Clones were read by immunoSEQ multiplex PCR, and TCRdb kept only the in-frame ones, dropping some. The profile shows some 140,000 clones, 70% to 80% of them singletons. Germline V CDR1 and CDR2: SGHVS, FQNEAQ. J gave up 4 bases and V 3 bases, and 4 bases lay outside the gene matches. This CDR3 has 14 amino acids. This chain uses TRBV7-8 with TRBJ1-2, with 8 bases matching TRBD1. The clonotype was recovered from a man aged 25 to 40 in good health and CMV-seronegative. The sample comprised PBMCs. For the CDR3, the DNA is TGTGCCAGCAGCTTTGGACAGGGCCGCTATGGCTACACCTTC. Translated: CASSFGQGRYGYTF.